This TCR beta chain was sequenced in a study of Graves' ophthalmopathy and Graves' hyperthyroidism (dated by TCRdb to the late 2010s). As for the study more broadly: Peripheral blood was collected at initial diagnosis, prior to any treatment. The study used signatures of the TCR beta repertoire to tell Graves' ophthalmopathy apart from Graves' hyperthyroidism and to predict which patients would progress to ophthalmopathy. In total, 120 to 150 blood samples were TCR-sequenced: 40 to 45 ophthalmopathy, some 80 hyperthyroidism and about 17 hyperthyroidism-to-ophthalmopathy patients. A discovery set of 95 to 100 patients (43 ophthalmopathy, 57 stable hyperthyroidism) was enrolled to explore V-J signatures distinguishing ophthalmopathy from hyperthyroidism. For independent validation, a separate cohort was made up of 18 hyperthyroidism patients plus 17 patients who later progressed from hyperthyroidism to ophthalmopathy. In over 5 hyperthyroidism patients, the T-cell repertoires found in thyroid tissue were compared with those found in blood. Following sampling, methimazole starting at 30 mg daily was administered to hyperthyroidism patients, and high-dose intravenous methylprednisolone was administered to ophthalmopathy patients. The research as a whole found: The 13-signature model separated ophthalmopathy from stable hyperthyroidism with approximately 88% sensitivity and about 84% specificity in cross-validation, and 80%/75% in the test set. Most expanded thyroid clonotypes with a frequency above 0.001 also appeared in blood, which suggests that blood repertoires may reflect the immune response in the thyroid. No statistical method was used to set the sample size in advance, and the investigators knew which group each participant was assigned to. In validation, the model predicted ophthalmopathy progression with 70.59% sensitivity and roughly 72% specificity; some 13 predicted patients were CT-confirmed with GO in a median of approximately 6.2 months.

For repertoire sequencing, the TCR beta CDR3 regions were amplified from RNA transcripts. The first round of RT-PCR was done with HTBI primers and the Qiagen OneStep RT-PCR kit, and was followed by a second round of multiplex PCR, then size selection and purification. The libraries underwent paired-end sequencing with 100 bp reads on an Illumina HiSeq2000. The authors' pipeline ran thus. SOAPnuke was used for read processing, and reads with adapters, uncalled bases, a mean Phred below 15, or no exact constant-primer or identifier match were discarded. COPE v1.2.5 was used to merge the high-quality paired reads. Clonotypes were defined as unique nucleotide sequences and were aligned to IMGT TRB V, D and J references using MiTCR v1.1. Only V-J combinations with frequency above 0.0001 were analysed, covering approximately 99% of repertoires. For each V-J combination, a TCR clonal expansion and chaos score was defined as F50 clonal expansion divided by the chaos observed in the TCRdist matrix. Welch's t-statistics and random forest were used to reduce the features to some 13 V-J combinations, which were then used as input to a naive Bayes classifier. The Morisita-Horn index was used to measure how similar the thyroid and blood repertoires were. The public reads were reprocessed in TCRdb via fastp at Q25 and MiXCR, keeping in-frame beta chains. Identical CDR3 protein sequences are pooled into one entry, listed with their most common genes and DNA. The V and J calls were determined by TCRdb, not by the authors. The sample has a few hundred thousand distinct CDR3 sequences on record, roughly 15% of them singletons. The ten largest account for 2% to 3% of the sample.

Its CDR3 holds 14 amino acids, cysteine through phenylalanine. The read is trimmed to its CDR3 DNA, 42 bases read in frame from base 1. A patient counted as having stable hyperthyroidism if there was no progression to ophthalmopathy within 18 months of follow-up. Hyperthyroidism patients were newly diagnosed, were aged 18 to 65 years, and had a disease duration under 2 months. Patients with other autoimmune diseases, uncontrolled infections, pregnancy or lactation were excluded from the study. Diagnosis was based on clinical symptoms, serum thyroxine, TRAb, thyroid ultrasound and orbital computed tomography. Ficoll-Paque density gradient centrifugation was used to isolate PBMCs from around 9.1 ml of fresh peripheral blood. Total RNA was extracted using Trizol reagent, and RNA quality was checked on an Agilent 2100 Bioanalyzer. At least ten counts were recorded for this clonotype. What this receptor recognizes is not known. This may arise from a read error, as a much more abundant clone is one base away.

The chain employs TRBV12-3 or TRBV12-4 and TRBJ1-1, with the identity of the D gene unclear. The sequenced material came from peripheral blood. This clonotype was obtained from an adult woman with stable Graves' hyperthyroidism. Read as DNA, the sequence is TGTGCCAGCAGCCAGACGGGTGGAGGCACTGAAGCTTCCTTT. Protein translation: CASSQTGGGTEASF.